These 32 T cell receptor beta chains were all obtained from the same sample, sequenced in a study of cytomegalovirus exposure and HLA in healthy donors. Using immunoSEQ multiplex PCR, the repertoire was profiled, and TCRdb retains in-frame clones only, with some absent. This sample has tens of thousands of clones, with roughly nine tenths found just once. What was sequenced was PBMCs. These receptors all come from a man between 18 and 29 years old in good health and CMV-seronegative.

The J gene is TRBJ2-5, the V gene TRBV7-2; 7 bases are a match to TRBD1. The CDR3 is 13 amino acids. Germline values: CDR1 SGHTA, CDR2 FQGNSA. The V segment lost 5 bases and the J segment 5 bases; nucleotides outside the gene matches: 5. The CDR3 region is CASSPQQGETQYF. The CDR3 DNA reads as TGTGCCAGCAGCCCCCAACAGGGGGAGACCCAGTACTTC.

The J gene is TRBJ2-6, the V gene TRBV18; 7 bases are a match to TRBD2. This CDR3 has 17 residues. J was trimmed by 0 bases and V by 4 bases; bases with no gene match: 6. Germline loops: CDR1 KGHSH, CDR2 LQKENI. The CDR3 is CASSLGTTNSGANVLTF. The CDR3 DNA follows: TGTGCCAGCTCACTGGGGACTACCAACTCTGGGGCCAACGTCCTGACTTTC.

CDR3 nucleotide sequence: TGTGCCAGCAGTGGCCCTAGCCCCTACGAGCAGTACTTC. Its translation is CASSGPSPYEQYF. The genes are TRBV27 and TRBJ2-7; perhaps TRBD2 as D (5 bases). CDR1 is MNHEY and CDR2 is SMNVEV in the germline V gene (reference sequence). This CDR3 comprises 13 residues. Trimming pared 5 bases from V and 2 bases from J, leaving 10 bases between.

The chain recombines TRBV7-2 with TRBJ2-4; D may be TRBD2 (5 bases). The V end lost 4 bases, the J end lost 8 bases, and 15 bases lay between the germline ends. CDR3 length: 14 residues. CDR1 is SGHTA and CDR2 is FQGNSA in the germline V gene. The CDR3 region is CASSSTAAGDIQYF. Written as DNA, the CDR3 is TGTGCCAGCAGCTCTACAGCGGCCGGGGACATTCAGTACTTC.

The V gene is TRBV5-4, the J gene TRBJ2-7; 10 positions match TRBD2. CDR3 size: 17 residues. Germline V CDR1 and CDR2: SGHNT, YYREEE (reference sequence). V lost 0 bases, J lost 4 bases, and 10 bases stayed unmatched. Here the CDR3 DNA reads TGTGCCAGCAGCTTGGGGAAGTGGAGGACTAGCGGATACGAGCAGTACTTC. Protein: CASSLGKWRTSGYEQYF.

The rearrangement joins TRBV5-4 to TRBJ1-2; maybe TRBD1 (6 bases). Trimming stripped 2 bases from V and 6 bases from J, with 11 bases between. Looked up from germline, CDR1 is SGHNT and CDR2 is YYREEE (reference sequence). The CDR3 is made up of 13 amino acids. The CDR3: CASSLTGKDGYTF. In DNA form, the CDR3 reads TGTGCCAGCAGCTTAACAGGGAAAGATGGCTACACCTTC.

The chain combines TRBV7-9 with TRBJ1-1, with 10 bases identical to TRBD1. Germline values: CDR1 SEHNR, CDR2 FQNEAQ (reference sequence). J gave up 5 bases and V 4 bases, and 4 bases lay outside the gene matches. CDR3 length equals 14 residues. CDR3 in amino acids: CASSWGTGETEAFF. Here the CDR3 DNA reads TGTGCCAGCAGCTGGGGGACAGGGGAAACTGAAGCTTTCTTT.

DNA for the CDR3: TGTGCCAGCACAACAGAAAGCTCCTACGAGCAGTACTTC. Its protein is CASTTESSYEQYF. V is TRBV2 and J is TRBJ2-7; no firm D call. This CDR3 region has 13 residues. V was shortened by 7 bases and J by 0 bases, with 10 bases between the two germline ends. Germline-derived CDR1 and CDR2 are SNHLY and FYNNEI.

The DNA for the CDR3 is TGTGCCAGCAGCTTAGCCCACCCCGAGGGTTCCGAGGAGCAGTACTTC. It translates to CASSLAHPEGSEEQYF. The rearrangement joins TRBV11-1 to TRBJ2-7; possibly TRBD2 for D (5 bases). CDR1 SGHAT and CDR2 FQDESV come from the germline V gene (reference sequence). V lost 0 bases, J lost 7 bases, and 19 bases lay in between. This CDR3 spans 16 amino acids.

CDR3 loop: CASSRQANTEAFF. In nucleotides, the CDR3 is TGTGCCAGCAGTAGACAGGCGAACACTGAAGCTTTCTTT. The J gene is TRBJ1-1, the V gene TRBV6-5, with D perhaps TRBD1 (6 bases). The germline V gene encodes CDR1 MNHEY and CDR2 SVGAGI. This CDR3 spans 13 amino acids. V was trimmed by 5 bases and J by 1 base, leaving 8 bases between them.

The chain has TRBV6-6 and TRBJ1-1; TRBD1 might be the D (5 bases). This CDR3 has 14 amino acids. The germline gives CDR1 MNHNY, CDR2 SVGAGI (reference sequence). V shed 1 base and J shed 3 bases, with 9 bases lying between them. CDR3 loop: CASSYWSGDTEAFF. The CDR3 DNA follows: TGTGCCAGCAGTTACTGGTCGGGGGACACTGAAGCTTTCTTT.

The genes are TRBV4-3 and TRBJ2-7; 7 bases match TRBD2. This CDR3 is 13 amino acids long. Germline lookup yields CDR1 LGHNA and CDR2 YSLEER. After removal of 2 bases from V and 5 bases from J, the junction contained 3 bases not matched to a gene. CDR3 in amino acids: CASSQRGGDEQYF. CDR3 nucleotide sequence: TGCGCCAGCAGCCAAAGGGGAGGGGACGAGCAGTACTTC.

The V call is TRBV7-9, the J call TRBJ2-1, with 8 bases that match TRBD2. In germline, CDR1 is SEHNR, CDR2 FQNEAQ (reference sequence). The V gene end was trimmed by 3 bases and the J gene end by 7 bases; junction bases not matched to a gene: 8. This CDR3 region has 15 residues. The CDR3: CASSLWLGLGNEQFF. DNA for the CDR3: TGTGCCAGCAGCTTGTGGCTGGGACTAGGGAATGAGCAGTTCTTC.

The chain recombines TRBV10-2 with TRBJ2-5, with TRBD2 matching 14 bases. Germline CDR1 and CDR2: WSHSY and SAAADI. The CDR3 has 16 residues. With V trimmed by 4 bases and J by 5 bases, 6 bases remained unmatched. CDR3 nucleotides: TGCGCCAGCAGTGCGGGACTAGCGGGAGATCTTGAGACCCAGTACTTC. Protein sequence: CASSAGLAGDLETQYF.

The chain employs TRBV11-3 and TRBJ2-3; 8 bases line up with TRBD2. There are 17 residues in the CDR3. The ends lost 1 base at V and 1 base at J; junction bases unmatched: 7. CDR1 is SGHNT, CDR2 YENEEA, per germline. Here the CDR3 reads CASSLGSGSWGTDTQYF. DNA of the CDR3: TGTGCCAGCAGCTTAGGCAGCGGGAGTTGGGGCACAGATACGCAGTATTTT.

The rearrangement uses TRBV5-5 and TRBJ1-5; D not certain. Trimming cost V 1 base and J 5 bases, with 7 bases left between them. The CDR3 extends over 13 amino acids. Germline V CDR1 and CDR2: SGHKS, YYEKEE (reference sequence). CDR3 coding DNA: TGTGCCAGCAGCTTGTTTAGTGATCAGCCCCAGCATTTT. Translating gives CASSLFSDQPQHF.

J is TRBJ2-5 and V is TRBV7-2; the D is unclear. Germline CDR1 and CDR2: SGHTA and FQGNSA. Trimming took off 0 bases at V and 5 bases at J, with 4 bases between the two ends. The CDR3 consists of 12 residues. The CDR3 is CASSLASETQYF. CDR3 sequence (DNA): TGTGCCAGCAGCTTAGCGTCGGAGACCCAGTACTTC. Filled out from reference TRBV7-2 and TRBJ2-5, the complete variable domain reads GAGVSQSPSNKVTEKGKDVELRCDPISGHTALYWYRQSLGQGLEFLIYFQGNSAPDKSGLPSDRFSAERTGGSVSTLTIQRTQQEDSAVYLCASSLASETQYFGPGTRLLVL.

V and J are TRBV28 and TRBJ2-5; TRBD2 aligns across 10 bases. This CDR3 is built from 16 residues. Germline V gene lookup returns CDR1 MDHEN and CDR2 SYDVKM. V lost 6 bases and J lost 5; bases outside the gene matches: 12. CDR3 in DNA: TGTGCCAGCAGCCACGAACTAGCGGGAAGGTGGGAGACCCAGTACTTC. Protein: CASSHELAGRWETQYF. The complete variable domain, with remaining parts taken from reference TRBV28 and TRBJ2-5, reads DVKVTQSSRYLVKRTGEKVFLECVQDMDHENMFWYRQDPGLGLRLIYFSYDVKMKEKGDIPEGYSVSREKKERFSLILESASTNQTSMYLCASSHELAGRWETQYFGPGTRLLVL.

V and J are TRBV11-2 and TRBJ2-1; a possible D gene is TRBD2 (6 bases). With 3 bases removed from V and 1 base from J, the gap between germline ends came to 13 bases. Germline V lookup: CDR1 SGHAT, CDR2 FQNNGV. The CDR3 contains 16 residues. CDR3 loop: CASSFSTSHSYNEQFF. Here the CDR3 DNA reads TGTGCCAGCAGCTTTTCAACTAGCCATTCCTACAATGAGCAGTTCTTC.

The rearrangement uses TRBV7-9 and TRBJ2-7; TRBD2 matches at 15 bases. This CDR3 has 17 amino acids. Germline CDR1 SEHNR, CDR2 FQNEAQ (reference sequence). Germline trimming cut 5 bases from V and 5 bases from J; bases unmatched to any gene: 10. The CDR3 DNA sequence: TGTGCCAGCAGCCCTCGGACTAGCGGGAGGGCCGACGACGAGCAGTACTTC. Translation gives CASSPRTSGRADDEQYF. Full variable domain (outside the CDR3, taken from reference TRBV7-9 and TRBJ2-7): DTGVSQNPRHKITKRGQNVTFRCDPISEHNRLYWYRQTLGQGPEFLTYFQNEAQLEKSRLLSDRFSAERPKGSFSTLEIQRTEQGDSAMYLCASSPRTSGRADDEQYFGPGTRLTVT.

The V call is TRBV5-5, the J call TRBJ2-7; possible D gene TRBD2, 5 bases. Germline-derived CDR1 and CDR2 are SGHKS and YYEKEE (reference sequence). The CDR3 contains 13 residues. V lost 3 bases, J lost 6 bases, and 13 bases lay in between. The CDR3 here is CASSWVRGFEQYF. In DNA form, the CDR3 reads TGTGCCAGCAGCTGGGTCCGGGGTTTCGAGCAGTACTTC.

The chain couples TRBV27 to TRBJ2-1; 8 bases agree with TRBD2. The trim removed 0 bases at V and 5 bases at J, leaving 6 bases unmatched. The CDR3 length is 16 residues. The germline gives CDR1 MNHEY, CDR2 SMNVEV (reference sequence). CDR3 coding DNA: TGTGCCAGCAGTTTATCGCGGCTAGCGGGCCACAATGAGCAGTTCTTC. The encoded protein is CASSLSRLAGHNEQFF.

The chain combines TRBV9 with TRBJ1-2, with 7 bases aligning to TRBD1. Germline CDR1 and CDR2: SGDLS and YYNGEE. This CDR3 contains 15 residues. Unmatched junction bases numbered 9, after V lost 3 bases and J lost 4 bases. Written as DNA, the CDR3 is TGTGCCAGCAGCGATGGGACAGCTGGCGTCTATGGCTACACCTTC. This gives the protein CASSDGTAGVYGYTF.

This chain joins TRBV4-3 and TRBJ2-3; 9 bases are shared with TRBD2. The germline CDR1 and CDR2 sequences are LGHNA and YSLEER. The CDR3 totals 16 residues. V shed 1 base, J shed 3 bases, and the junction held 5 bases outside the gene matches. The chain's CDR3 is CASSQVGGRATDTQYF. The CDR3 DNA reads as TGCGCCAGCAGCCAAGTTGGCGGGAGGGCGACAGATACGCAGTATTTT.

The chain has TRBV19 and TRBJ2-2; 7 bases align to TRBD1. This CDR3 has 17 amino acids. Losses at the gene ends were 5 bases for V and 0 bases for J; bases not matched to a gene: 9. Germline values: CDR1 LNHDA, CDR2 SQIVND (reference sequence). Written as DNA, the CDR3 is TGTGCCAGTAGTGAGACAGGGACCCTTCCGAACACCGGGGAGCTGTTTTTT. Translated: CASSETGTLPNTGELFF.

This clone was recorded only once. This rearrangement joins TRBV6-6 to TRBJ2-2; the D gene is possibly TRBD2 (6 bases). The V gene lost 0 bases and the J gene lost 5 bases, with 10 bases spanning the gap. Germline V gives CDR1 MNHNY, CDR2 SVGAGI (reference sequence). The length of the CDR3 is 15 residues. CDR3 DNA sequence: TGTGCCAGCAGTTACTCCGGGGGTTGGACCGGGGAGCTGTTTTTT. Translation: CASSYSGGWTGELFF.

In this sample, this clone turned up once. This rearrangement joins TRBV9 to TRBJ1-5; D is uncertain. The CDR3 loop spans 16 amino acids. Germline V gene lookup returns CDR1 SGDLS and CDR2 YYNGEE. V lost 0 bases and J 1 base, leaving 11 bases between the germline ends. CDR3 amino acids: CASSVGRDPSNQPQHF. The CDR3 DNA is TGTGCCAGCAGCGTAGGGAGGGATCCGAGCAATCAGCCCCAGCATTTT. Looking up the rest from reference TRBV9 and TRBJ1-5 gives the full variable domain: DSGVTQTPKHLITATGQRVTLRCSPRSGDLSVYWYQQSLDQGLQFLIQYYNGEERAKGNILERFSAQQFPDLHSELNLSSLELGDSALYFCASSVGRDPSNQPQHFGDGTRLSIL.

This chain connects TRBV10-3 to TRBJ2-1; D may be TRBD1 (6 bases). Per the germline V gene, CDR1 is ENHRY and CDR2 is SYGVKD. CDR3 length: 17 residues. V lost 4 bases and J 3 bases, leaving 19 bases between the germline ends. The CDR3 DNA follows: TGTGCCATCAGTGGGACCCCGGGACAAAGGCTCTACAATGAGCAGTTCTTC. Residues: CAISGTPGQRLYNEQFF.

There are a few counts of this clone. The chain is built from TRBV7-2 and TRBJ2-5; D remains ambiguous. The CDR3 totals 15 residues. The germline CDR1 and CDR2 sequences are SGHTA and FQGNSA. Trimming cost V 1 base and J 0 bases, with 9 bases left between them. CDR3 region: CASSLGSYNQETQYF. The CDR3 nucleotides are TGTGCCAGCAGCTTAGGATCGTACAACCAAGAGACCCAGTACTTC.

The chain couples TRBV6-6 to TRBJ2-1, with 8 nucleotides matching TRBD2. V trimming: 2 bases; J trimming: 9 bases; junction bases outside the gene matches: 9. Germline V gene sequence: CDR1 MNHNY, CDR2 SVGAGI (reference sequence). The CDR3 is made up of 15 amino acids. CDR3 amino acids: CASSYSSSGRPEQFF. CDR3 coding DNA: TGTGCCAGCAGTTACAGCTCCAGCGGGAGACCTGAGCAGTTCTTC.

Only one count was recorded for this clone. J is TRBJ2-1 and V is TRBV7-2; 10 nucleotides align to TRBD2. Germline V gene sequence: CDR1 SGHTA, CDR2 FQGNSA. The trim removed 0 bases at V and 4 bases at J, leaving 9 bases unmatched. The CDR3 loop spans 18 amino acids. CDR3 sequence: CASSLAPLSGRAYNEQFF. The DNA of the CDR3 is TGTGCCAGCAGCTTAGCCCCTCTAAGCGGGAGGGCGTACAATGAGCAGTTCTTC.

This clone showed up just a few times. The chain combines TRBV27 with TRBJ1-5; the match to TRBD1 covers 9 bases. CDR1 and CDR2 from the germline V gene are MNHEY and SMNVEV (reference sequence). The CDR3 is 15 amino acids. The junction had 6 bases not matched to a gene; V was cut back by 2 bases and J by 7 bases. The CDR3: CASSLTGGAGQPQHF. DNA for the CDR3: TGTGCCAGCAGTTTAACAGGGGGCGCGGGGCAGCCCCAGCATTTT.